This entry concerns a single T cell receptor beta chain. Its antigen is still unknown. The V gene end was trimmed by 8 bases and the J gene end by 6 bases; junction bases not matched to a gene: 7. The germline gives CDR1 MDHEN, CDR2 SYDVKM. This CDR3 is built from 14 residues. These data originate in a study of a mutant IDH1 vaccine in newly diagnosed glioma. TCRdb's copy holds only in-frame clones and misses some; the assay was immunoSEQ multiplex PCR. The sample lists around 18,000 clones; around 95% were seen once. Study results and caveats: Seemingly, top peripheral T cell clonotype changes bore no relation to pseudoprogression.

Time point noted: baseline, week 1 (first vaccination visit). Treatment given: pre-vaccination baseline after standard-of-care therapy. Material: peripheral blood mononuclear cells (PBMCs), obtained from a glioma patient treated with radiotherapy, temozolomide or both. This clonotype was sampled from a woman younger than 30 with glioma. Some clones in this sample may be carry-over from other donors' samples. This chain connects TRBV28 to TRBJ1-5, with 10 bases identical to TRBD1. CDR3 nucleotides: TGTGCCAGCCGGTTCGGGACAGGGGTTCAGCCCCAGCATTTT. It specifies CASRFGTGVQPQHF.